This T cell receptor (beta chain) was recovered during a study of radiotherapy plus CTLA-4 blockade in lung cancer. Study background: Objective responses were seen in about a sixth of patients, disease control in around 31%.

Study conclusions and caveats: It was early blood T cell clone dynamics, with interferon-beta, that reportedly best predicted response. Blood-borne expansion of tumor-derived TCR clones followed radiotherapy plus ipilimumab.

Sequenced by immunoSEQ multiplex PCR; TCRdb stores in-frame clones only, minus some. This sample has 40,000 to 55,000 clones, with more than 70% found just once. V lost 4 bases, J lost 7 bases, and 14 bases lay in between. The CDR3 is made up of 14 amino acids. Germline assignment: CDR1 LNHDA and CDR2 SQIVND (reference sequence). In chemo-refractory metastatic non-small-cell lung cancer, patients got ipilimumab CTLA-4 blockade together with focal radiation. A remark on this clone: As yet, its antigen is unknown.

The TCR was taken from a human donor with non-small cell lung cancer whose response to radiotherapy plus ipilimumab could not be evaluated. Sequenced material: peripheral blood, taken from a patient treated with radiotherapy plus ipilimumab. The chain recombines TRBV19 with TRBJ1-5; D is perhaps TRBD1 (6 bases). This CDR3 reads CASSRGQWDQPQHF. CDR3 coding DNA: TGTGCCAGTAGTAGGGGGCAGTGGGACCAGCCCCAGCATTTT.